This TCR beta chain was observed in a study of T-cell memory formation after mild COVID-19. This clonotype was picked up a small number of times. TCRdb ran MiXCR on the 5' RACE reads and lists one entry per CDR3 protein. The sample has 270,000 or so distinct CDR3 sequences, approximately 15% seen once. Deletions cut 5 bases from V and 4 bases from J, with 9 bases between. Looked up from germline, CDR1 is SEHNR and CDR2 is FQNEAQ (reference sequence). CDR3 length equals 14 residues. The chain recombines TRBV7-9 with TRBJ1-6; D not certain. This sequence originates from a man between 18 and 35 years old who had mild COVID-19 (a few samples of this study predate the infection). Cell type and time point are not known. Material: PBMCs or a T cell subset sorted from them (not recorded which). For the CDR3, the DNA is TGTGCCAGCAGCGTAGGACCATATAATTCACCCCTCCACTTT. Translation gives CASSVGPYNSPLHF.